This passage covers 20 T cell receptor beta chains from one sample sequenced in a study of CD8+ T cells in alopecia areata. Extracted RNA was reverse transcribed into cDNA, the sequencing template. TCRdb keeps only in-frame clones here, not all; method: immunoSEQ multiplex PCR. The data contain approximately 190,000 clones, nearly 60% of them seen just once; the ten biggest clones take up 5.5% to 6%. Documented treatment: oral pan-JAK inhibitor, 5-10 mg twice daily. Specimen: CD4+ T cells sorted from blood, collected at week 24, from a patient treated with tofacitinib. These receptors all stem from a human donor with alopecia areata.

The gene calls are TRBV5-4 and TRBJ2-5; 7 bases map to TRBD2. The CDR3 loop spans 15 amino acids. J lost 3 bases, V lost 3 bases, and 8 bases had no gene match. Germline V gene lookup returns CDR1 SGHNT and CDR2 YYREEE (reference sequence). This CDR3 is CASSSPGGIKETQYF. DNA for the CDR3: TGTGCCAGCAGCTCCCCCGGGGGGATTAAAGAGACCCAGTACTTC.

V and J are TRBV2 and TRBJ2-7; no reliable D call. The CDR3 length is 11 residues. Trimming pared 7 bases from V and 0 bases from J, leaving 4 bases between. The germline CDR1 and CDR2 sequences are SNHLY and FYNNEI. For the CDR3, the DNA is TGTGCCAGCACAGTCTCCTACGAGCAGTACTTC. Encoded protein: CASTVSYEQYF.

The J gene is TRBJ1-2, the V gene TRBV4-2; D is ambiguous. Germline V gene data show CDR1 as LGHNA and CDR2 as YNFKEQ. CDR3 length: 13 amino acids. Deletions cut 3 bases from V and 3 bases from J, with 8 bases between. Here the CDR3 reads CASSQDRDYGYTF. The DNA for the CDR3 is TGTGCCAGCAGCCAGGACCGAGACTATGGCTACACCTTC.

The genes are TRBV2 and TRBJ2-7; 9 bases align to TRBD1. V was clipped by 6 bases and J by 5 bases; unmatched bases: 5. In germline, CDR1 is SNHLY, CDR2 FYNNEI. The CDR3 covers 13 residues. CDR3 in DNA: TGTGCCAGCAGGAGGGACAGGGACAACGAGCAGTACTTC. Translated: CASRRDRDNEQYF.

The V gene is TRBV18, the J gene TRBJ2-5, with D possibly TRBD1 on 6 matching bases. The CDR3 consists of 14 residues. V shed 0 bases and J shed 7 bases, with 12 bases lying between them. Germline CDR1 and CDR2: KGHSH and LQKENI. The CDR3 spells CASSPPTGRTTQYF. CDR3 bases: TGTGCCAGCTCACCACCCACAGGGAGAACGACCCAGTACTTC. The entire variable domain, with the rest obtained from reference TRBV18 and TRBJ2-5, is as follows: NAGVMQNPRHLVRRRGQEARLRCSPMKGHSHVYWYRQLPEEGLKFMVYLQKENIIDESGMPKERFSAEFPKEGPSILRIQQVVRGDSAAYFCASSPPTGRTTQYFGPGTRLLVL.

This rearrangement joins TRBV29-1 to TRBJ2-7; 7 bases are a match to TRBD1. Germline V gene sequence: CDR1 SQVTM, CDR2 ANQGSEA. Germline trimming cut 0 bases from V and 4 bases from J; bases unmatched to any gene: 6. The CDR3 is 14 amino acids. CDR3 DNA: TGCAGCGTTGAAGATTCGAGACAGGGTTACGAGCAGTACTTC. Protein sequence: CSVEDSRQGYEQYF.

The rearrangement joins TRBV25-1 to TRBJ1-1; D perhaps matches TRBD1 (6 bases). This CDR3 comprises 14 residues. The ends were cut back, 6 bases at V and 2 bases at J, with 13 bases in the middle. Germline CDR1 is MGHDK and CDR2 is SYGVNS. The CDR3 DNA follows: TGTGCCAGCAGGCCCGCGACAGGAAACACTGAAGCTTTCTTT. Residues: CASRPATGNTEAFF.

The gene calls are TRBV25-1 and TRBJ1-3; 9 nucleotides match TRBD1. The germline CDR1 and CDR2 sequences are MGHDK and SYGVNS. The CDR3 has 16 amino acids. With 4 bases clipped from V and 0 bases from J, the junction kept 4 bases outside the gene matches. The CDR3 sequence: CASSVPGQGSGNTIYF. The DNA of the CDR3 is TGTGCCAGCAGTGTCCCGGGACAGGGCTCTGGAAACACCATATATTTT.

J is TRBJ1-2 and V is TRBV4-1, with D unclear. CDR1 and CDR2 from the germline V gene are MGHRA and YSYEKL. Trimming took off 4 bases at V and 8 bases at J, with 14 bases between the two ends. The CDR3 has 13 amino acids. The CDR3 reads CASSRDGEGGYTF. The CDR3 coding sequence is TGCGCCAGCAGCCGAGACGGAGAAGGGGGCTACACCTTC.

This clone has just a few counts. The gene calls are TRBV4-3 and TRBJ2-7, with D tentatively TRBD2 (5 bases). In germline, CDR1 is LGHNA, CDR2 YSLEER. V was pared by 0 bases and J by 0 bases, with 9 bases between. The CDR3 extends over 15 amino acids. CDR3 DNA sequence: TGCGCCAGCAGCCAAGATCGGGGAGACTCCTACGAGCAGTACTTC. It translates to CASSQDRGDSYEQYF.

This rearrangement joins TRBV9 to TRBJ2-7; 13 positions agree with TRBD2. The V segment lost 3 bases and the J segment 2 bases; nucleotides outside the gene matches: 5. There are 16 residues in the CDR3. Germline values: CDR1 SGDLS, CDR2 YYNGEE. CDR3 amino acids: CASSGTGTSGTYEQYF. The CDR3 DNA is TGTGCCAGCAGCGGAACCGGGACTAGCGGGACCTACGAGCAGTACTTC. The full variable domain, its missing parts supplied by reference TRBV9 and TRBJ2-7, is DSGVTQTPKHLITATGQRVTLRCSPRSGDLSVYWYQQSLDQGLQFLIQYYNGEERAKGNILERFSAQQFPDLHSELNLSSLELGDSALYFCASSGTGTSGTYEQYFGPGTRLTVT.

The chain joins TRBV5-1 to TRBJ2-5; perhaps D is TRBD1 or TRBD2 (5 bases each). CDR1 and CDR2 from the germline V gene are SGHRS and YFSETQ. The CDR3 runs to 14 residues. V gave up 4 bases and J gave up 3 bases, with 13 bases separating them. CDR3 sequence (DNA): TGCGCCAGCAGCCCAACCGGGACCGAAGAGACCCAGTACTTC. Translated: CASSPTGTEETQYF. Together with reference TRBV5-1 and TRBJ2-5, the CDR3 gives the full variable domain: KAGVTQTPRYLIKTRGQQVTLSCSPISGHRSVSWYQQTPGQGLQFLFEYFSETQRNKGNFPGRFSGRQFSNSRSEMNVSTLELGDSALYLCASSPTGTEETQYFGPGTRLLVL.

The chain recombines TRBV29-1 with TRBJ2-1; no definite D call. Trimming removed 6 bases at V and 6 bases at J, with 21 bases between. This CDR3 region has 15 residues. Germline-derived CDR1 and CDR2 are SQVTM and ANQGSEA. The CDR3 is CSVHEGVLGFNEQFF. The CDR3 DNA follows: TGCAGCGTCCATGAAGGCGTTTTAGGGTTCAATGAGCAGTTCTTC.

The gene calls are TRBV7-2 and TRBJ2-1; 7 positions match TRBD2. This CDR3 is built from 13 residues. V dropped 3 bases and J dropped 9; count of bases not matched to a gene: 5. Germline V CDR1 and CDR2: SGHTA, FQGNSA. The CDR3: CASSFQRESEQFF. The CDR3 DNA reads as TGTGCCAGCAGCTTTCAGCGGGAAAGTGAGCAGTTCTTC. The full variable domain, completed using reference TRBV7-2 and TRBJ2-1, is GAGVSQSPSNKVTEKGKDVELRCDPISGHTALYWYRQSLGQGLEFLIYFQGNSAPDKSGLPSDRFSAERTGGSVSTLTIQRTQQEDSAVYLCASSFQRESEQFFGPGTRLTVL.

This chain links TRBV4-3 with TRBJ2-4; D might be TRBD1 or TRBD2, each matching 5 bases. The CDR3 totals 13 residues. Germline V gene data show CDR1 as LGHNA and CDR2 as YSLEER. Trimming left V 2 bases short and J 6 bases short, with 8 bases between. The CDR3 reads CASSQTGPNIQYF. The CDR3 region has the DNA TGCGCCAGCAGCCAAACGGGACCAAACATTCAGTACTTC.

As to this clone: In the same sample, other DNA sequences code for this CDR3. V usage is TRBV30 and J usage is TRBJ2-7; D assignment may be TRBD1 or TRBD2 (6 bases each). V lost 0 bases and J 7 bases, leaving 7 bases between the germline ends. The germline V gene encodes CDR1 GTSNPN and CDR2 SVGIG (reference sequence). The CDR3 spans 11 residues. CDR3 residues: CAWSVGGEQYF. The CDR3 nucleotides read TGTGCCTGGAGTGTAGGGGGGGAGCAGTACTTC.

The chain recombines TRBV6-5 with TRBJ1-1; 7 bases are a match to TRBD1. This CDR3 spans 14 amino acids. Trimming took 5 bases from V and 3 from J; bases not matched to a gene: 6. Germline CDR1 is MNHEY and CDR2 is SVGAGI. CDR3 in amino acids: CASSTGERDTEAFF. CDR3 bases: TGTGCCAGCAGTACAGGGGAGCGGGACACTGAAGCTTTCTTT.

This clone appeared a few times. The genes are TRBV4-1 and TRBJ1-2; maybe TRBD1 (5 bases). V shed 0 bases and J shed 4 bases, with 9 bases lying between them. Germline lookup yields CDR1 MGHRA and CDR2 YSYEKL. The CDR3 length is 14 residues. This CDR3 reads CASSQDPGAYGYTF. In DNA, the CDR3 is TGCGCCAGCAGCCAAGATCCCGGGGCCTATGGCTACACCTTC.

This clone was observed a handful of times. The V gene is TRBV23-1, the J gene TRBJ2-3; D gene uncertain. TRBV23-1 is treated as an ORF (open reading frame) with a function not yet certain. This CDR3 spans 15 amino acids. V lost 2 bases and J 0 bases, leaving 9 bases between the germline ends. DNA for the CDR3: TGCGCCAGCAGTCAAGTGGAACCGAGCACAGATACGCAGTATTTT. Encoded protein: CASSQVEPSTDTQYF.

This rearrangement joins TRBV30 to TRBJ1-5; D uncertain. Germline CDR1 reads GTSNPN; CDR2 reads SVGIG (reference sequence). The CDR3 runs to 16 residues. V was pared by 1 base and J by 7 bases, with 20 bases between. The CDR3 protein is CAWSDPAGPAGQPQHF. The CDR3 region has the DNA TGTGCCTGGAGTGACCCCGCAGGTCCGGCGGGGCAGCCCCAGCATTTT.